This T cell receptor beta chain stems from a study of cytomegalovirus exposure and HLA in healthy donors (dated by TCRdb to 2016 to 2017). Study-level background: An earlier analysis of under 600 of the donors reported approximately 300 Gb of sequence data and 117 million unique TCR beta sequences from roughly 180 million T cells. Class I and class II HLA loci were covered by the typing at four-digit resolution. The study combined high-throughput TCR immunosequencing, statistical association of individual TCRs with disease status, and machine learning to predict cytomegalovirus infection status. Around 330 gigabases of sequencing data and around 88 million unique TCR sequences made up an early release that covered about 640 HLA-typed donors. The aim of the study was to test whether cataloging public T cell receptors could identify signatures of past pathogen exposure. To decide whether each TCR beta V gene segment behaved as functional or pseudogenic, an earlier analysis of over 500 of the donors relied on high-throughput TCR beta sequencing. Every discovery cohort repertoire had been produced on one sequencing platform. The study profiled the T cell repertoires of some 610 subjects by immunosequencing and related them to cytomegalovirus serostatus. Among the roughly 400 genotyped donors, around 81% belonged to the genetic ancestry cluster associated with self-reported Caucasian donors. On average, roughly 250,000 unique TCR beta nucleotide sequences were sequenced per donor among 398 genotyped donors of the cohort, with 15% to 20% of those sequences being non-productive. Typing coverage differed by locus: A, B, C, DRB1 and DQB1 were typed in about 629-640 donors, DQA1 in 500 to 550, DPA1 in roughly 590, and DPB1 in about 450. Alongside the repertoire data, information on donor age, sex, ethnicity and CMV serostatus was compiled. A later analysis re-analyzed previously published TCR beta repertoires from 500 to 700 donors and added high-resolution HLA genotyping to study TCR occurrence patterns. Four to six DR-DQ haplotypes were handled as single units for association and clustering, since linkage in the cohort was strong. A separate validation cohort of 100 to 150 different subjects was used in addition to the 666-subject first cohort. The later analysis used no new phenotypic data to find candidate immune exposures, relying instead on TCR beta sequences and their occurrence across donors. Genome-wide SNP genotypes for about 65% of the roughly 670 donors were used in a later genetic analysis, which treated that subset as a discovery cohort.

Overall study results and their limits: In an earlier analysis of some 540 of the donors, most TCR beta V segments appeared in productive rearrangements about 87% or about 30% of the time, broadly matching IMGT annotations. In the study, some 160 TCR beta chains were listed as associated with cytomegalovirus. Correlated functional status among segregating V segments might be attributable to linkage disequilibrium, but an unknown experimental factor could not be ruled out. When HLA alleles, especially DR and DQ, strongly co-occurred, attributing TCR associations to individual alleles was difficult. This cohort had only TCR beta chains sequenced, and the lack of alpha or paired-chain data limited which features could be detected. According to a later analysis, TCR association rates differed among HLA loci, with DRB1 alleles showing the most associated TCRs and HLA-C alleles showing the fewest. According to a later analysis, most CMV-associated TCR beta chains appeared to be HLA-restricted, and the HLA associations seemed to be driven largely by CMV exposure. In a later analysis, several top co-occurrence clusters were reported to appear linked to parvovirus B19, influenza, CMV and Epstein-Barr virus. Some IMGT-functional V segments, including TRBV6-2 and TRBV6-3, could not be distinguished by the 87-base-pair reads and were therefore excluded. While some public TCRs were present in many individuals, most TCR sequences turned up only very rarely across donors. Sequencing depth was assumed to be roughly uniform across donors in the presence/absence analyses, though that assumption may not hold. The classifier was reported to diagnose cytomegalovirus status with high specificity and sensitivity in both the original cohort and the validation cohort. According to the authors, the approach could potentially be generalized to other disease states and immunological phenotypes. At a false discovery rate of 0.05, a later analysis linked approximately 18,000 TCR beta sequences to specific HLA alleles. According to a later genetic analysis, donors in an Asian-associated ancestry cluster had fewer N-insertions in productive TCRs than the approximately 700-donor mean. In a later genetic analysis, a missense DCLRE1C variant was associated with V-gene and J-gene trimming of TCR beta chains, and the association was replicated in an independent cohort. The earlier analysis of nearly 600 of the donors excluded roughly 16 rarely observed V segments, including chromosome 9 orphons, because counts were too low. A further reported finding was that TCR beta sequences accurately predicted the HLA-A and HLA-B alleles for most subjects in the first cohort. A cluster of highly shared sequence variants was judged likely to be a technical artifact of the sequencing pipeline. In a later analysis, HLA-associated TCR beta chains showed more clonal expansion and lower generation probabilities than non-associated chains that were equally common. In vitro tests confirmed that three of the cytomegalovirus-associated TCR beta chains recognize cytomegalovirus antigens. Because HLA typing was unavailable for some donors at each locus, only the typed subset was used in association tests. Immune exposure information for the cohort was limited to CMV serostatus.

The library came from the immunoSEQ multiplex PCR assay. For the multiplex PCR, a mixture combining 60 forward primers for TCR Vbeta segments and 13 reverse primers for TCR Jbeta segments was used. The CDR3 region of rearranged TCR beta genes was amplified from genomic DNA with a multiplex PCR assay. The amplified TCR beta libraries were sequenced on the Illumina HiSeq System as 87-base-pair reads. The study's processing was this. Across the roughly 700 repertoires, a later analysis counted about 81 million unique TCR beta chains, roughly 11 million of which were shared by at least two donors. Raw reads were error-corrected and collapsed into unique sequences by a nearest-neighbor algorithm in which closely related sequences were merged to remove PCR and sequencing errors. Alignment of CDR3 sequences to IMGT reference sequences was used to assign V, D and J gene segments. For a sequence to be retained, a match of at least six nucleotides to both a V gene segment and a J gene segment was required. A rearrangement was called productive if the CDR3 had no stop codons and remained in frame with V and J, and every other rearrangement was called non-productive. Following IMGT convention, CDR3 was defined as the stretch from the second conserved V-encoded cysteine to the conserved J-encoded phenylalanine. The earlier analysis of 587 of the donors excluded any sequence lacking an unambiguous match to a single V gene segment. In an earlier analysis of approximately 590 of the donors, a V segment was called functional when productive rearrangements were above 56.7%, and segregating when the standard deviation between donors exceeded 5%. A statistical classification framework was developed to diagnose cytomegalovirus status using the catalog of TCR beta chain sequences. A later analysis assigned V and J genes by comparing TCR nucleotide sequences with IMGT/GENE-DB human TR gene sequences. In a later analysis, CDR3 sequences and most-parsimonious VDJ recombination scenarios were assigned using the TCRdist pipeline. In a later analysis, every TCR beta chain was defined by the combination of its CDR3 amino acid sequence and its V-gene family, and reads without a unique V-gene family were dropped. In a later analysis, fewer than 600 highly shared, low-generation-probability nucleotide sequences were removed to address suspected cross-contamination and a sequencing artifact. For each public chain, a later analysis derived a clonal expansion index from normalized ranks of inferred template counts within each repertoire. Generation probabilities in a later analysis came from a VDJ recombination model fitted to out-of-frame rearrangements, and those results were checked against IGoR. A later analysis scored TCR-TCR, TCR-HLA and TCR-CMV co-occurrence with hypergeometric tests, applying a repertoire-size bias correction to TCR pairs. To estimate false discovery rates, a later analysis permuted the HLA or CMV assignments 20 times. A later analysis grouped co-occurring TCRs with DBSCAN, adding TCRdist sequence similarity when clustering within HLA-allele-positive subsets. Co-occurrence clustering excluded repertoires with fewer than 30,000 or more than 120,000 public chains, plus five with anomalous nucleotide sharing. TCRdb took over this immuneACCESS table, retaining in-frame rearrangements with V and J assigned. Such tables are incomplete; in checked studies, under half of the missing clones stem from an unresolved V gene, and the remainder is unexplained. From that table come the V and J calls and clone size; the DNA was used to work out D and trimming. For this sample the table gives 90,000 to 120,000 clones, of which more than 65% were detected only once. The ten top clones hold more than 2% of the sample.

As encoded in the germline V gene (reference sequence), CDR1 is MNHEY while CDR2 is SMNVEV. The CDR3 holds 13 amino acids from the cysteine to the phenylalanine. Kept here is only the CDR3 DNA, which spans 39 bases and is read in frame from base 1. The junction shows trimming of 9 bases on V and 3 bases on J, plus 12 bases between the germline ends. The cohort consisted of approximately 690 healthy bone marrow donors. Cohort members were all nominally healthy when sampled, although unrecorded immune exposures were likely present. The donor tested CMV seronegative, placing the donor among the approximately 360 seronegative members of the cohort. A peripheral blood sample was provided by each donor, and peripheral blood mononuclear cells were used for TCR beta sequencing. Genomic DNA extraction from the blood cell samples was performed with the Qiagen DNeasy Blood Extraction Kit. As for this clone: This clone's antigen is unknown. Per-base qualities were not stored, and no clone one base away is much larger.

This clonotype was sampled from a man in his thirties or forties in good health and CMV-seronegative. The rearrangement joined TRBV27 to TRBJ1-5; there is no confident call for the D gene. Input material: PBMCs. CDR3 region: CASSGFPNQPQHF. The base sequence is TGTGCCAGTTCGGGGTTTCCCAATCAGCCCCAGCATTTT.